This record covers a single T cell receptor (beta chain). Germline CDR1 and CDR2: SEHNR and FQNEAQ (reference sequence). The CDR3 covers 17 residues. V was pared by 5 bases and J by 7 bases, with 15 bases of the junction left unmatched. Clinical history as reported by participants underpinned cohort assignment. Cohort 3 donors counted as recovered after two negative PCRs, clearance, or resolved symptoms. Authors' processing steps: Nucleated cell counts were estimated from reference gene primer amplification. Produced via immunoSEQ multiplex PCR; TCRdb's table is partial and in-frame only. The V and J calls and clone size are taken from that table; D and trimming were inferred from the DNA. The table includes about 320,000 clones, more than 75% detected once. This record comes from a study of blood T cell repertoires in COVID-19. The wider study: Sample material is recorded as cDNA or gDNA derived from T cells, B-cell-depleted T cells, or PBMCs.

The specimen was PBMCs or T cells enriched from blood (not recorded which). The chain joins TRBV7-9 to TRBJ2-2, with 8 bases aligning to TRBD2. The clonotype originates from a man in his fifties or sixties who had recovered from COVID-19. The CDR3, as DNA: TGTGCCAGCAGCCTTTCCTCTCTGCGGGAGGCTCACGGGGAGCTGTTTTTT. Translated, it gives CASSLSSLREAHGELFF.